A selection of T cell receptor beta chains follows, all from one sample in a study of OX40 agonist ivuxolimab in advanced cancers. Data came from immunoSEQ multiplex PCR; TCRdb stores just in-frame clones and leaves some out. The table lists some 110,000 clones, approximately 90% of them singletons. The source material was CD4+ or CD8+ T cells sorted from blood, sampled in a trial of the OX40 agonist ivuxolimab. The receptors come from an adult with an advanced solid tumor such as melanoma, head and neck, liver or kidney cancer. CDR3s include the opening cysteine and the closing phenylalanine or tryptophan. The D gene is left open where the match is weak. Clone size is not always given. Where it is, it says once, few, many or a class for expanded clones.

d_call: TRBD1; cdr3_length: 15; clone_size: -; j_call: TRBJ1-5; v_call: TRBV27; cdr3_nt: TGTGCCAGCAGTTTAGGGCAGGGGGCAAAGCAGCCCCAGCATTTT; cdr3_aa: CASSLGQGAKQPQHF
d_call: TRBD1; cdr3_length: 13; clone_size: -; j_call: TRBJ1-1; v_call: TRBV28; cdr3_nt: TGTGCCAGCAGTTTACCGGGACAGGGGGAAGCTTTCTTT; cdr3_aa: CASSLPGQGEAFF
d_call: -; cdr3_length: 13; clone_size: -; j_call: TRBJ1-1; v_call: TRBV11-1; cdr3_nt: TGTGCCAGCAGCTCCCCGGGTTCGGCTGAAGCTTTCTTT; cdr3_aa: CASSSPGSAEAFF
d_call: TRBD1; cdr3_length: 16; clone_size: -; j_call: TRBJ2-7; v_call: TRBV19; cdr3_nt: TGTGCCAGTACCAACACCCCCGGGACAGGGCATTACGAGCAGTACTTC; cdr3_aa: CASTNTPGTGHYEQYF
d_call: -; cdr3_length: 14; clone_size: -; j_call: TRBJ1-1; v_call: TRBV6-5; cdr3_nt: TGTGCCAGCAGGGGAGCGAGTGGGGACACTGAAGCTTTCTTT; cdr3_aa: CASRGASGDTEAFF
d_call: -; cdr3_length: 16; clone_size: -; j_call: TRBJ1-2; v_call: TRBV7-2; cdr3_nt: TGTGCCAGCAGCCCATTCGGCCCCTCTAGTAACTATGGCTACACCTTC; cdr3_aa: CASSPFGPSSNYGYTF
d_call: TRBD1; cdr3_length: 15; clone_size: -; j_call: TRBJ2-3; v_call: TRBV7-9; cdr3_nt: TGTGCCAGCAGCTTGGGACAGCTTAGCACAGATACGCAGTATTTT; cdr3_aa: CASSLGQLSTDTQYF
d_call: TRBD1; cdr3_length: 12; clone_size: -; j_call: TRBJ1-2; v_call: TRBV30; cdr3_nt: TGTGCCTGGGAGGGGACAGGGGATGGCTACACCTTC; cdr3_aa: CAWEGTGDGYTF
d_call: -; cdr3_length: 15; clone_size: -; j_call: TRBJ1-6; v_call: TRBV9; cdr3_nt: TGTGCCAGCAGCGTAGGTGGGGAATCCAATTCACCCCTCCACTTT; cdr3_aa: CASSVGGESNSPLHF
d_call: TRBD2; cdr3_length: 16; clone_size: -; j_call: TRBJ2-3; v_call: TRBV7-2; cdr3_nt: TGTGCCAGCAGCTTAGCGAGCGGGGGGGCTACAGATACGCAGTATTTT; cdr3_aa: CASSLASGGATDTQYF
d_call: -; cdr3_length: 13; clone_size: -; j_call: TRBJ2-1; v_call: TRBV11-2; cdr3_nt: TGTGCCAGCAGCTTAGCGGCCTACAATGAGCAGTTCTTC; cdr3_aa: CASSLAAYNEQFF
d_call: -; cdr3_length: 14; clone_size: -; j_call: TRBJ2-5; v_call: TRBV7-2; cdr3_nt: TGTGCCAGCAGCTTAGGGGGCCTCCAAGAGACCCAGTACTTC; cdr3_aa: CASSLGGLQETQYF
d_call: TRBD2; cdr3_length: 14; clone_size: once; j_call: TRBJ2-4; v_call: TRBV4-3; cdr3_nt: TGCGCCAGCAGCCAAGATCGCGGGAGTAACATTCAGTACTTC; cdr3_aa: CASSQDRGSNIQYF
d_call: TRBD1; cdr3_length: 15; clone_size: -; j_call: TRBJ1-5; v_call: TRBV28; cdr3_nt: TGTGCCAGCAGTTTCGGGGACAGGGACTATCAGCCCCAGCATTTT; cdr3_aa: CASSFGDRDYQPQHF
d_call: TRBD1; cdr3_length: 15; clone_size: -; j_call: TRBJ1-1; v_call: TRBV11-1; cdr3_nt: TGTGCCAGCAGCTTAGTGCAGGGGGCGAACACTGAAGCTTTCTTT; cdr3_aa: CASSLVQGANTEAFF
d_call: -; cdr3_length: 14; clone_size: -; j_call: TRBJ1-1; v_call: TRBV6-5; cdr3_nt: TGTGCCAGCAGGAGCGGGGAAGGGAACACTGAAGCTTTCTTT; cdr3_aa: CASRSGEGNTEAFF
d_call: -; cdr3_length: 12; clone_size: -; j_call: TRBJ1-4; v_call: TRBV5-1; cdr3_nt: TGCGCCAGCAGCCGGACCAATGAAAAACTGTTTTTT; cdr3_aa: CASSRTNEKLFF
d_call: TRBD1; cdr3_length: 16; clone_size: -; j_call: TRBJ2-2; v_call: TRBV28; cdr3_nt: TGTGCCAGCGGGGAGGGGGACAGGGGGCCAGCCGGGGAGCTGTTTTTT; cdr3_aa: CASGEGDRGPAGELFF
d_call: TRBD2; cdr3_length: 18; clone_size: -; j_call: TRBJ2-2; v_call: TRBV15; cdr3_nt: TGTGCCACCAGCAGAGATTCGCTAGCGGGGACGAACACCGGGGAGCTGTTTTTT; cdr3_aa: CATSRDSLAGTNTGELFF
d_call: -; cdr3_length: 13; clone_size: -; j_call: TRBJ2-5; v_call: TRBV11-2; cdr3_nt: TGTGCCAGCAGCTTAGCCCCGCCCGAGACCCAGTACTTC; cdr3_aa: CASSLAPPETQYF
d_call: -; cdr3_length: 13; clone_size: -; j_call: TRBJ2-7; v_call: TRBV5-1; cdr3_nt: TGCGCCAGCAGCATCGACAGCTCCTACGAGCAGTACTTC; cdr3_aa: CASSIDSSYEQYF
d_call: TRBD1; cdr3_length: 11; clone_size: -; j_call: TRBJ1-1; v_call: TRBV29-1; cdr3_nt: TGCAGCGCAGACAGGGCCCCTGAAGCTTTCTTT; cdr3_aa: CSADRAPEAFF
d_call: TRBD1; cdr3_length: 14; clone_size: -; j_call: TRBJ2-1; v_call: TRBV2; cdr3_nt: TGTGCCAGCAGACAATCGGGACAGGGTGATGAGCAGTTCTTC; cdr3_aa: CASRQSGQGDEQFF
d_call: TRBD1; cdr3_length: 15; clone_size: -; j_call: TRBJ2-7; v_call: TRBV7-3; cdr3_nt: TGTGCCAGCAGCACCGGACAGGGTACGGCATACGAGCAGTACTTC; cdr3_aa: CASSTGQGTAYEQYF
d_call: -; cdr3_length: 16; clone_size: -; j_call: TRBJ2-5; v_call: TRBV4-3; cdr3_nt: TGCGCCAGCAGCCAATTATACGGACGGAACCAAGAGACCCAGTACTTC; cdr3_aa: CASSQLYGRNQETQYF
d_call: -; cdr3_length: 15; clone_size: once; j_call: TRBJ1-2; v_call: TRBV7-3; cdr3_nt: TGTGCCAGCAGCTTTTCTGGGGGTTTGAACTATGGCTACACCTTC; cdr3_aa: CASSFSGGLNYGYTF
d_call: TRBD1; cdr3_length: 14; clone_size: -; j_call: TRBJ1-1; v_call: TRBV29-1; cdr3_nt: TGCAGCGTTGAGCGGACAGGGGGGAACACTGAAGCTTTCTTT; cdr3_aa: CSVERTGGNTEAFF
d_call: TRBD1; cdr3_length: 18; clone_size: once; j_call: TRBJ1-1; v_call: TRBV9; cdr3_nt: TGTGCCAGCAGCGTAGGGGTCGGGAGACAGGGCACGAACACTGAAGCTTTCTTT; cdr3_aa: CASSVGVGRQGTNTEAFF
d_call: -; cdr3_length: 15; clone_size: -; j_call: TRBJ1-4; v_call: TRBV7-2; cdr3_nt: TGTGCCAGCAGCTTTCTTGCCGCCACTAATGAAAAACTGTTTTTT; cdr3_aa: CASSFLAATNEKLFF
d_call: -; cdr3_length: 14; clone_size: -; j_call: TRBJ2-5; v_call: TRBV28; cdr3_nt: TGTGCCAGCAGTTTTGTGGGATTCGGGGAGACCCAGTACTTC; cdr3_aa: CASSFVGFGETQYF
d_call: TRBD1; cdr3_length: 14; clone_size: -; j_call: TRBJ2-7; v_call: TRBV10-2; cdr3_nt: TGCGCCAGCAGGGACAGGGGCCCGACCTACGAGCAGTACTTC; cdr3_aa: CASRDRGPTYEQYF
d_call: -; cdr3_length: 14; clone_size: -; j_call: TRBJ2-5; v_call: TRBV6-5; cdr3_nt: TGTGCCAGCAGTATCTGGGGTCGGCAAGAGACCCAGTACTTC; cdr3_aa: CASSIWGRQETQYF
d_call: -; cdr3_length: 13; clone_size: -; j_call: TRBJ2-5; v_call: TRBV6-6; cdr3_nt: TGTGCCAGCAGTTCAGACGAGATTGAGACCCAGTACTTC; cdr3_aa: CASSSDEIETQYF
d_call: -; cdr3_length: 13; clone_size: -; j_call: TRBJ1-1; v_call: TRBV30; cdr3_nt: TGTGCCTGGGCGACTGGCTCGAACACTGAAGCTTTCTTT; cdr3_aa: CAWATGSNTEAFF
d_call: TRBD1; cdr3_length: 17; clone_size: -; j_call: TRBJ2-2; v_call: TRBV27; cdr3_nt: TGTGCCAGCAGTATACTCACCGGGACAGGGGGCGCCCGGGAGCTGTTTTTT; cdr3_aa: CASSILTGTGGARELFF
d_call: -; cdr3_length: 17; clone_size: -; j_call: TRBJ1-4; v_call: TRBV4-3; cdr3_nt: TGCGCCAGCAGCCAAAAACCCTATGGGGGGCCTGGGGAAAAACTGTTTTTT; cdr3_aa: CASSQKPYGGPGEKLFF
d_call: -; cdr3_length: 13; clone_size: once; j_call: TRBJ2-7; v_call: TRBV6-1; cdr3_nt: TGTGCCAGCATGAGGGTCCCGTCCTACGAGCAGTACTTC; cdr3_aa: CASMRVPSYEQYF
d_call: TRBD1; cdr3_length: 14; clone_size: -; j_call: TRBJ1-4; v_call: TRBV2; cdr3_nt: TGTGCCAGTCGACAGGGGATATCTAATGAAAAACTGTTTTTT; cdr3_aa: CASRQGISNEKLFF
d_call: -; cdr3_length: 13; clone_size: -; j_call: TRBJ1-3; v_call: TRBV10-2; cdr3_nt: TGCGCCAGCAGTGCGGGACAAGGAAACACCATATATTTT; cdr3_aa: CASSAGQGNTIYF
d_call: TRBD1; cdr3_length: 14; clone_size: -; j_call: TRBJ1-2; v_call: TRBV14; cdr3_nt: TGTGCCAGCAGCGAACGGACAGGGGGCTATGGCTACACCTTC; cdr3_aa: CASSERTGGYGYTF
d_call: -; cdr3_length: 14; clone_size: -; j_call: TRBJ1-5; v_call: TRBV2; cdr3_nt: TGTGCCAGCAGTGAACGGGGAGGCAATCAGCCCCAGCATTTT; cdr3_aa: CASSERGGNQPQHF
d_call: -; cdr3_length: 13; clone_size: -; j_call: TRBJ2-2; v_call: TRBV7-9; cdr3_nt: TGTGCCAGCAGCCGGGACTACACCGGGGAGCTGTTTTTT; cdr3_aa: CASSRDYTGELFF
d_call: TRBD2; cdr3_length: 16; clone_size: -; j_call: TRBJ2-1; v_call: TRBV9; cdr3_nt: TGTGCCAGCAGCCTTCAGGGGACTAGTAATTGGAATGAGCAGTTCTTC; cdr3_aa: CASSLQGTSNWNEQFF
d_call: TRBD1; cdr3_length: 15; clone_size: -; j_call: TRBJ1-4; v_call: TRBV7-2; cdr3_nt: TGTGCCAGCAGCCCCCCCGGGACAGGGGTTGAAAAACTGTTTTTT; cdr3_aa: CASSPPGTGVEKLFF
d_call: TRBD1; cdr3_length: 14; clone_size: once; j_call: TRBJ1-2; v_call: TRBV28; cdr3_nt: TGTGCCAGCAGGTCCGGGACAGGGTCGTATGGCTACACCTTC; cdr3_aa: CASRSGTGSYGYTF
d_call: -; cdr3_length: 17; clone_size: -; j_call: TRBJ2-3; v_call: TRBV4-1; cdr3_nt: TGCGCCAGCAGCCCAGGACGGATGGTGGGGCCGGGAGATACGCAGTATTTT; cdr3_aa: CASSPGRMVGPGDTQYF
d_call: TRBD1; cdr3_length: 14; clone_size: -; j_call: TRBJ2-7; v_call: TRBV6-5; cdr3_nt: TGTGCCACAAGGACAGGGGGCGACGTACTCGAGCAGTACTTC; cdr3_aa: CATRTGGDVLEQYF
d_call: -; cdr3_length: 13; clone_size: -; j_call: TRBJ1-6; v_call: TRBV6-5; cdr3_nt: TGTGCCAGCAGTTACTCGATCCCTCCACCCCTCCACTTT; cdr3_aa: CASSYSIPPPLHF
d_call: -; cdr3_length: 15; clone_size: -; j_call: TRBJ1-1; v_call: TRBV25-1; cdr3_nt: TGTGCCAGCAGTCCTCCGCTGGCCAGGGGAGTTGAAGCTTTCTTT; cdr3_aa: CASSPPLARGVEAFF
d_call: -; cdr3_length: 15; clone_size: once; j_call: TRBJ1-1; v_call: TRBV10-3; cdr3_nt: TGTGCCATCAGTGAGGGGCAGGAACAGAACACTGAAGCTTTCTTT; cdr3_aa: CAISEGQEQNTEAFF